The 9 T cell receptor beta chains given below trace back to one sample, sequenced in a study of blood T cell repertoires in COVID-19. TCRdb's copy holds only in-frame clones and misses some; the assay was immunoSEQ multiplex PCR. The sample holds 90,000 to 120,000 clones; around 90% are singletons and the top ten take 2.4%. The specimen sequenced was peripheral blood. These receptors were collected from a human donor in a cohort sampled during active COVID-19.

The chain joins TRBV7-2 to TRBJ1-3; unclear D gene. CDR1 is SGHTA, CDR2 FQGNSA, per germline. Trimming pared 2 bases from V and 0 bases from J, leaving 17 bases between. This CDR3 spans 18 amino acids. CDR3 residues: CASSLRSPRLNSGNTIYF. The CDR3 coding sequence is TGTGCCAGCAGCTTACGGTCCCCCCGACTGAACTCTGGAAACACCATATATTTT.

This rearrangement joins TRBV28 to TRBJ2-2; D is perhaps TRBD2 (5 bases). V dropped 3 bases and J dropped 4 bases, with 18 bases sitting between them. The CDR3 has 17 amino acids. Germline assignment: CDR1 MDHEN and CDR2 SYDVKM. In DNA form, the CDR3 reads TGTGCCAGCAGTTTTTCTTTTGGTGAAGGGAGCACCGGGGAGCTGTTTTTT. This codes for CASSFSFGEGSTGELFF.

The chain recombines TRBV7-3 with TRBJ1-1; D might be TRBD1 (5 bases). Germline assignment: CDR1 SGHTA and CDR2 FQGTGA. The CDR3 runs to 13 residues. Trimming cost V 4 bases and J 7 bases, with 13 bases left between them. In DNA, the CDR3 is TGTGCCAGCAGCTGGGCGTATGACAGTGAAGCTTTCTTT. This codes for CASSWAYDSEAFF.

The V call is TRBV9, the J call TRBJ2-4; no firm D call. This CDR3 comprises 14 residues. Trimming shortened V by 3 bases and J by 9 bases, and 16 bases separated the two germline ends. Germline CDR1 is SGDLS and CDR2 is YYNGEE. The CDR3 protein is CASSANSAAGIQYF. The DNA of the CDR3 is TGTGCCAGCAGCGCTAACTCGGCCGCAGGCATTCAGTACTTC.

The chain has TRBV7-2 and TRBJ1-4, with D maybe TRBD1 (5 bases). Trimming took off 5 bases at V and 7 bases at J, with 17 bases between the two ends. This CDR3 has 15 amino acids. Per the germline V gene, CDR1 is SGHTA and CDR2 is FQGNSA. CDR3 nucleotides: TGTGCCAGCAGCGCAAACTGGGGGGGAAGTGAAAAACTGTTTTTT. This encodes CASSANWGGSEKLFF.

The rearrangement uses TRBV11-2 and TRBJ1-5, with 10 bases identical to TRBD1. V shed 5 bases and J 5 bases; nucleotides not matched to a gene: 6. There are 15 residues in the CDR3. Germline assignment: CDR1 SGHAT and CDR2 FQNNGV. CDR3 region: CASSPTGGAYQPQHF. CDR3 DNA sequence: TGTGCCAGCAGCCCGACAGGGGGCGCCTATCAGCCCCAGCATTTT. Complete variable domain (other parts from reference TRBV11-2 and TRBJ1-5): EAGVAQSPRYKIIEKRQSVAFWCNPISGHATLYWYQQILGQGPKLLIQFQNNGVVDDSQLPKDRFSAERLKGVDSTLKIQPAKLEDSAVYLCASSPTGGAYQPQHFGDGTRLSIL.

The chain links TRBV7-9 to TRBJ1-4; no firm D call. The germline V gene has CDR1 SEHNR and CDR2 FQNEAQ (reference sequence). CDR3 size: 12 residues. V dropped 8 bases and J dropped 7 bases, with 11 bases sitting between them. Here the CDR3 DNA reads TGTGCCAGCCCCCCCCCAGTTGAAAAACTGTTTTTT. The encoded protein is CASPPPVEKLFF. The variable domain in full, with the rest retrieved from reference TRBV7-9 and TRBJ1-4, is DTGVSQNPRHKITKRGQNVTFRCDPISEHNRLYWYRQTLGQGPEFLTYFQNEAQLEKSRLLSDRFSAERPKGSFSTLEIQRTEQGDSAMYLCASPPPVEKLFFGSGTQLSVL.

This chain connects TRBV10-2 to TRBJ2-7, with a weak D call TRBD2 (5 bases). This CDR3 has 16 residues. Trimming left V 1 base short and J 2 bases short, with 15 bases between. The germline V gene encodes CDR1 WSHSY and CDR2 SAAADI. CDR3 DNA sequence: TGCGCCAGCAGTGAGTACGTGGGGAAGAGGGCCTACGAGCAGTACTTC. Translating gives CASSEYVGKRAYEQYF.

V gene TRBV4-1 combines with J gene TRBJ2-3; no clear D gene. Deletions cut 2 bases from V and 10 bases from J, with 16 bases between. CDR1 and CDR2 (germline): MGHRA, YSYEKL. There are 14 residues in the CDR3. As DNA, the CDR3 is TGCGCCAGCAGCCAACCACTGAGAGATCCCTCGCAGTATTTT. Its protein product is CASSQPLRDPSQYF.